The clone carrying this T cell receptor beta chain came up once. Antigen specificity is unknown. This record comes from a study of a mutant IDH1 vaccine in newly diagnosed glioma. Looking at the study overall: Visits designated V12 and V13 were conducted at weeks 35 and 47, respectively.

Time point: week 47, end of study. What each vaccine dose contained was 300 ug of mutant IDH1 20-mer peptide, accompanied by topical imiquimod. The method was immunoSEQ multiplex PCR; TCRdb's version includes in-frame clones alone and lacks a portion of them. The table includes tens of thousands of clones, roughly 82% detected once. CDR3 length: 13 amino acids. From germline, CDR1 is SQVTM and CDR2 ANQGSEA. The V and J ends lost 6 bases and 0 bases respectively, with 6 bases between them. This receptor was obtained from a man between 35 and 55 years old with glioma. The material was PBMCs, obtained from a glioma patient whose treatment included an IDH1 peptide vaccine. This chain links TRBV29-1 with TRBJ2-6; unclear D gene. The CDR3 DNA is TGCAGCGTGGCTGCCTCTGGGGCCAACGTCCTGACTTTC. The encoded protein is CSVAASGANVLTF.